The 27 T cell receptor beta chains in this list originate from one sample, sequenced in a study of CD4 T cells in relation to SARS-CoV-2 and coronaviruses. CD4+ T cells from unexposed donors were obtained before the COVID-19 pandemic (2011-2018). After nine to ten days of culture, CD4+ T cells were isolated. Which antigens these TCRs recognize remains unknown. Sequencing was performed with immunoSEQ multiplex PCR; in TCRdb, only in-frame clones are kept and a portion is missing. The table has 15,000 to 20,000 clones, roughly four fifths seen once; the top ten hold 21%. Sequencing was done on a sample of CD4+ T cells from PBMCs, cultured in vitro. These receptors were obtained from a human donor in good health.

The chain's CDR3 is CAWSSGQINIQYF. In DNA form, the CDR3 reads TGTGCCTGGAGTTCGGGACAAATCAACATTCAGTACTTC. The rearrangement uses TRBV30 and TRBJ2-4; D is perhaps TRBD1 (6 bases). CDR1 GTSNPN and CDR2 SVGIG come from the germline V gene (reference sequence). Trimming took 2 bases from V and 7 from J, leaving 12 bases between them. This CDR3 comprises 13 residues.

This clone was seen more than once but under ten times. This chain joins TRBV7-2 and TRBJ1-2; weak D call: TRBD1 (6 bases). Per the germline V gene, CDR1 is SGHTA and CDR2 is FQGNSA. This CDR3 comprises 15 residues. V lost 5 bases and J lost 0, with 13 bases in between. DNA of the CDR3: TGTGCCAGCAGCCCCGGACAGCCTTCTAACTATGGCTACACCTTC. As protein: CASSPGQPSNYGYTF.

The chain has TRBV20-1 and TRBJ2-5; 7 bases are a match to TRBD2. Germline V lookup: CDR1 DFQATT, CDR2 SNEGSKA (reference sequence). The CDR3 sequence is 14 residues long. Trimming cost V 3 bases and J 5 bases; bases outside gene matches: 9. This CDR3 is CSASSETSLETQYF. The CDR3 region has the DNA TGCAGTGCTAGTTCCGAGACTAGCTTGGAGACCCAGTACTTC.

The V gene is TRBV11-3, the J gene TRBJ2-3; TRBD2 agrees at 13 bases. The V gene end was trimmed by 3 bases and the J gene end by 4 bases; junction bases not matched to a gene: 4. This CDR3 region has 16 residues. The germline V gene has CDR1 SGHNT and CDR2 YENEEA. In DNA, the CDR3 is TGTGCCAGCAGCTTGGGGACTAGCGGGATTGCAGATACGCAGTATTTT. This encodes CASSLGTSGIADTQYF.

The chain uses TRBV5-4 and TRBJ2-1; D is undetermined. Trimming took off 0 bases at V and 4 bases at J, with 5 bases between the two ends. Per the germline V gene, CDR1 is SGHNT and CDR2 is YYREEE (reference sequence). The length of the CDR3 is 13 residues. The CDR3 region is CASSLGVYNEQFF. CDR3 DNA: TGTGCCAGCAGCTTGGGCGTTTACAATGAGCAGTTCTTC.

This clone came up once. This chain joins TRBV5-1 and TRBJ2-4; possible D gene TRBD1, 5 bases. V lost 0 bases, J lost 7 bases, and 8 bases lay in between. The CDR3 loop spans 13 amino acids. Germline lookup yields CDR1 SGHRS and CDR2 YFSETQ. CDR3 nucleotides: TGCGCCAGCAGCTTGGAAGGGGTGAACATTCAGTACTTC. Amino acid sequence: CASSLEGVNIQYF.

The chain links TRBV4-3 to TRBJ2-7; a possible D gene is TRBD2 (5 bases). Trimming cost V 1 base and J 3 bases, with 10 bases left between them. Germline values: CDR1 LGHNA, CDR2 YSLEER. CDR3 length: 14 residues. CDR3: CASSQVSAGYEQYF. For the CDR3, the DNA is TGCGCCAGCAGCCAAGTTTCGGCGGGCTACGAGCAGTACTTC.

The CDR3 reads CAIRGLVQYF. CDR3 bases: TGTGCCATCAGGGGGTTAGTGCAGTACTTC. V is TRBV10-3 and J is TRBJ2-7; the D is unclear. Germline-derived CDR1 and CDR2 are ENHRY and SYGVKD. This CDR3 comprises 10 residues. The V end lost 6 bases, the J end lost 9 bases, and 9 bases lay between the germline ends.

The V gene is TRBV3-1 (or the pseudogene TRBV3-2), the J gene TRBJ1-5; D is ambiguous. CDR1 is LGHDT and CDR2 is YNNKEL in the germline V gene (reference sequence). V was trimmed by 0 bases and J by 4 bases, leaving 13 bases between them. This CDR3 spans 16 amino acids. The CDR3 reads CASSQDGPSGNQPQHF. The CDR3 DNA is TGTGCCAGCAGCCAAGACGGACCATCTGGGAATCAGCCCCAGCATTTT.

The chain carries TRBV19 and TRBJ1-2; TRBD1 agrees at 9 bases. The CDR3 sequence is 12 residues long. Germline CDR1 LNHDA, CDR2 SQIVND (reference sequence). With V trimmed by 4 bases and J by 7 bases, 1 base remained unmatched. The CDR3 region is CASSTGQGGYTF. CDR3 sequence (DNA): TGTGCCAGTAGTACGGGACAGGGTGGCTACACCTTC.

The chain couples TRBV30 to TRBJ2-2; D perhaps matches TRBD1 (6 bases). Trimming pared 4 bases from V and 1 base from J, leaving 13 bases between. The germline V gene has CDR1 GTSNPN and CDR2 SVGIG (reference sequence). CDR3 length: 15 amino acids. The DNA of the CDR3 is TGTGCCTGGACCCGGGGCAGGGGGAACACCGGGGAGCTGTTTTTT. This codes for CAWTRGRGNTGELFF.

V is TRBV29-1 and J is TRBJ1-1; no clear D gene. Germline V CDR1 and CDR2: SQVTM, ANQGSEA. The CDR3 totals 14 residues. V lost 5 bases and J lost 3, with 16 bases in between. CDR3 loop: CSVSKGGSDTEAFF. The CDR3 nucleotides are TGCAGCGTTTCGAAAGGAGGGTCGGACACTGAAGCTTTCTTT. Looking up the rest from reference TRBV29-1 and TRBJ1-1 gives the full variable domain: SAVISQKPSRDICQRGTSLTIQCQVDSQVTMMFWYRQQPGQSLTLIATANQGSEATYESGFVIDKFPISRPNLTFSTLTVSNMSPEDSSIYLCSVSKGGSDTEAFFGQGTRLTVV.

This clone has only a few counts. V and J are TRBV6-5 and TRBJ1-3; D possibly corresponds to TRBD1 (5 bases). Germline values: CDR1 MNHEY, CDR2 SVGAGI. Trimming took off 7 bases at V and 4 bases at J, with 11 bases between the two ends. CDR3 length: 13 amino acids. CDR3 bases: TGTGCCAGCATGGGGGAATTGGGAAACACCATATATTTT. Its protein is CASMGELGNTIYF.

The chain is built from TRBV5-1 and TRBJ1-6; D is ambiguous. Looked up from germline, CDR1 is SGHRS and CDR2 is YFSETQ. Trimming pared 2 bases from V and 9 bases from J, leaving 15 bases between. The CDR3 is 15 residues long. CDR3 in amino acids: CASSFRGQDGSPLHF. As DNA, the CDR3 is TGCGCCAGCAGCTTCAGAGGGCAGGATGGTTCACCCCTCCACTTT.

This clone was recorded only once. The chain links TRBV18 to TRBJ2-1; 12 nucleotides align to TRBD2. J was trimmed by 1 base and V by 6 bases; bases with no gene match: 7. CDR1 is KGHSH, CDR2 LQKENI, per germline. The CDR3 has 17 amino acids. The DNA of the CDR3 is TGTGCCAGCTCCCCCCGGACTAGCGGGGCATCCTACAATGAGCAGTTCTTC. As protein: CASSPRTSGASYNEQFF.

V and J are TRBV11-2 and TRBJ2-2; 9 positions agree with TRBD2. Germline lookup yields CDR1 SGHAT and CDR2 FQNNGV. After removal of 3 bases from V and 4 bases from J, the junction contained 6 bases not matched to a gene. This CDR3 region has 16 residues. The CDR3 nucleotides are TGTGCCAGCAGCTTCATTAGCGGGAGTTTCACCGGGGAGCTGTTTTTT. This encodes CASSFISGSFTGELFF. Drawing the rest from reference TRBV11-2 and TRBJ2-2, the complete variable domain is EAGVAQSPRYKIIEKRQSVAFWCNPISGHATLYWYQQILGQGPKLLIQFQNNGVVDDSQLPKDRFSAERLKGVDSTLKIQPAKLEDSAVYLCASSFISGSFTGELFFGEGSRLTVL.

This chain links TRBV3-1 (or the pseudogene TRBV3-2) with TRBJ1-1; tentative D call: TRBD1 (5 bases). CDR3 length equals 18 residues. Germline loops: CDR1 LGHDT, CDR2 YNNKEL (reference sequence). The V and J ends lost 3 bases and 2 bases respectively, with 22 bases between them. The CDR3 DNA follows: TGTGCCAGCAGCCACCGACCCCTGAGGAGGGGAGGTAACACTGAAGCTTTCTTT. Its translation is CASSHRPLRRGGNTEAFF.

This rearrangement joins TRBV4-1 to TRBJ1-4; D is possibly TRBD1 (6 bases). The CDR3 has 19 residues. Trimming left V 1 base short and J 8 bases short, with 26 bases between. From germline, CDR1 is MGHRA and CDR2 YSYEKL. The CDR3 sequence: CASSQGIGGGLPVWEKLFF. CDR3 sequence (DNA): TGCGCCAGCAGCCAAGGCATCGGGGGCGGGCTACCAGTATGGGAAAAACTGTTTTTT.

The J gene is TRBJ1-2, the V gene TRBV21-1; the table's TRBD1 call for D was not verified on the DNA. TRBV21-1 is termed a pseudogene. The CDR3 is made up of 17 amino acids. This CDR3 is CASSTHSGTGARYGYTF. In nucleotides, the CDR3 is TGTGCCAGCAGCACTCATTCCGGGACAGGAGCGAGATATGGCTACACCTTC.

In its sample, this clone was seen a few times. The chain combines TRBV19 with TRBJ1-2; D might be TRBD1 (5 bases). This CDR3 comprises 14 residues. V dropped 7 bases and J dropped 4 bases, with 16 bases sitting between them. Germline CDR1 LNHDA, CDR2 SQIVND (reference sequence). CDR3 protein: CASIEAGISYGYTF. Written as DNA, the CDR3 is TGTGCCAGTATTGAGGCAGGGATTTCCTATGGCTACACCTTC.

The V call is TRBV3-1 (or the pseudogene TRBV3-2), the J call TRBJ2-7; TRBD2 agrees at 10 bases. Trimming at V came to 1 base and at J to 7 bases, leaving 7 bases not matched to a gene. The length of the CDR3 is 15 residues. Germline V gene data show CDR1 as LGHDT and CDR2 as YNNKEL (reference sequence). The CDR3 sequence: CASSQALAGVGEQYF. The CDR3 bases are TGTGCCAGCAGCCAAGCGCTAGCGGGAGTGGGGGAGCAGTACTTC.

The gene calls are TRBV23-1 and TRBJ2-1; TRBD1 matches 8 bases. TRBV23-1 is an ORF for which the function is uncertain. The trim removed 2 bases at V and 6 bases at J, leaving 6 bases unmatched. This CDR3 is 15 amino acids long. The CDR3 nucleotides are TGCGCCAGCAGTCAACGAGGACAGGGAAGCAATGAGCAGTTCTTC. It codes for CASSQRGQGSNEQFF.

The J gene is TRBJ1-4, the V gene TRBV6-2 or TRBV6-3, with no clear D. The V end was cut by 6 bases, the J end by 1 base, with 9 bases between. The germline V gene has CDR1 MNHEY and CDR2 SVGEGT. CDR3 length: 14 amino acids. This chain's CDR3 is CASSQRITNEKLFF. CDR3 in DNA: TGTGCCAGCAGCCAACGAATAACTAATGAAAAACTGTTTTTT.

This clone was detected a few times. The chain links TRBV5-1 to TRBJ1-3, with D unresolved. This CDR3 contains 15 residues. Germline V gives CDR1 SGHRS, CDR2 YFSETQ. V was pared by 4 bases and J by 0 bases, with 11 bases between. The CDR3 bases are TGCGCCAGCAGCAAGAGTACAAGCTCTGGAAACACCATATATTTT. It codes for CASSKSTSSGNTIYF.

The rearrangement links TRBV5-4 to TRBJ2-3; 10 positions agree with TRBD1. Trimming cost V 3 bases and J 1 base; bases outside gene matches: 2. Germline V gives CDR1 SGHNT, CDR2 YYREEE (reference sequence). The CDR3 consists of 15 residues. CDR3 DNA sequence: TGTGCCAGCAGCTCCGGGACAGGGGGCACAGATACGCAGTATTTT. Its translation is CASSSGTGGTDTQYF.

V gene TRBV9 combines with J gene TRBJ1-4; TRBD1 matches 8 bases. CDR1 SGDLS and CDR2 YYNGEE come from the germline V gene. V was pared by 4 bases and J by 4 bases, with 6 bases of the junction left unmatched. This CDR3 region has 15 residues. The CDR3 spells CASSFRTGSNEKLFF. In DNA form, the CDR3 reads TGTGCCAGCAGCTTCCGGACAGGGAGTAATGAAAAACTGTTTTTT.

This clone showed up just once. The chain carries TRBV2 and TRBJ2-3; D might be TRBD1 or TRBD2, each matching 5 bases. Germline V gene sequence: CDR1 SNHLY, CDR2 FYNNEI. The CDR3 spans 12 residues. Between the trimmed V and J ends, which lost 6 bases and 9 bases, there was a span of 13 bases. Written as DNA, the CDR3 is TGTGCCAGCAGCCAAAGGGGAGAAACGCAGTATTTT. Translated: CASSQRGETQYF. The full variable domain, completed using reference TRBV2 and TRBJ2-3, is EPEVTQTPSHQVTQMGQEVILRCVPISNHLYFYWYRQILGQKVEFLVSFYNNEISEKSEIFDDQFSVERPDGSNFTLKIRSTKLEDSAMYFCASSQRGETQYFGPGTRLTVL.